What follows are 30 T cell receptor beta chains derived from one specimen sequenced in a study of T cells expressing NK-cell markers. TCRdb reprocessed the 5' RACE reads and stores each CDR3 protein as one record, lacking DNA. Its clone listing holds hundreds of thousands of distinct CDR3 sequences. Input material: blood T cells: a sorted CD56 or NKG2C T cell subset, CD4+ or CD8+ T cells, or bulk PBMC T cells (not recorded which). These TCRs come from a woman between 18 and 75 years old in good health.

The chain employs TRBV29-1 and TRBJ2-2; TCRdb's assignment of TRBD1 cannot be checked, as there is no DNA. The CDR3 has 12 residues. The germline V gene has CDR1 SQVTM and CDR2 ANQGSEA. The CDR3 here is CSVEEGAGELFF.

This chain connects TRBV7-7 to TRBJ2-3. The CDR3 loop spans 14 amino acids. CDR1 is SSHAT and CDR2 is FNYEAQ in the germline V gene (reference sequence). The CDR3 protein is CASSSDGLSDTQYF.

The genes are TRBV9 and TRBJ2-1. Germline V gene lookup returns CDR1 SGDLS and CDR2 YYNGEE. This CDR3 is built from 12 residues. The chain's CDR3 is CASSVALTEQFF.

The V call is TRBV9, the J call TRBJ2-5; TCRdb's assignment of TRBD1 cannot be checked, as there is no DNA. This CDR3 is built from 17 residues. Looked up from germline, CDR1 is SGDLS and CDR2 is YYNGEE. CDR3 region: CASSVSPQGTGGETQYF.

The rearrangement links TRBV29-1 to TRBJ1-1. Germline V gene sequence: CDR1 SQVTM, CDR2 ANQGSEA. The CDR3 extends over 12 amino acids. This CDR3 reads CSVEVINTEAFF.

This chain uses TRBV20-1 with TRBJ1-5; TCRdb gives TRBD1 as the D gene, but with no DNA this cannot be confirmed. The CDR3 is 15 amino acids. The germline gives CDR1 DFQATT, CDR2 SNEGSKA (reference sequence). The CDR3: CSARDTGVRNQPQHF.

The chain couples TRBV10-2 to TRBJ1-1; TCRdb returns TRBD1, unconfirmable since there is no DNA. The CDR3 loop spans 15 amino acids. Germline V gene data show CDR1 as WSHSY and CDR2 as SAAADI. The CDR3 region is CASRDRGGGNTEAFF.

CDR3 protein: CASSPQVNTGELFF. The chain carries TRBV19 and TRBJ2-2. Looked up from germline, CDR1 is LNHDA and CDR2 is SQIVND (reference sequence). CDR3 length equals 14 residues. Using reference TRBV19 and TRBJ2-2 for the parts outside the CDR3, the full variable domain is DGGITQSPKYLFRKEGQNVTLSCEQNLNHDAMYWYRQDPGQGLRLIYYSQIVNDFQKGDIAEGYSVSREKKESFPLTVTSAQKNPTAFYLCASSPQVNTGELFFGEGSRLTVL.

The chain carries TRBV3-1 and TRBJ2-1. Germline CDR1 is LGHDT and CDR2 is YNNKEL (reference sequence). The CDR3 loop spans 12 amino acids. The CDR3 region is CASSHRLGEQFF.

The V gene is TRBV12-3 or TRBV12-4, the J gene TRBJ2-1. The CDR3 has 13 residues. CDR3 sequence: CASSKAAFDEQFF.

The rearrangement uses TRBV4-2 and TRBJ1-2; there is no DNA to check the TCRdb D call of TRBD1. The germline CDR1 and CDR2 sequences are LGHNA and YNFKEQ. The CDR3 has 14 amino acids. CDR3 residues: CASSPRGGWDGYTF.

The genes are TRBV12-3 or TRBV12-4 and TRBJ2-2. The CDR3 is 15 residues long. CDR3 loop: CASSFGLTFTGELFF.

The rearrangement links TRBV7-2 to TRBJ1-1. The germline gives CDR1 SGHTA, CDR2 FQGNSA. This CDR3 spans 11 amino acids. CDR3 amino acids: CASSWRSEAFF.

The chain links TRBV18 to TRBJ2-1; TCRdb selects TRBD2, and the lack of DNA leaves this call unchecked. This CDR3 is 17 amino acids long. Germline assignment: CDR1 KGHSH and CDR2 LQKENI. CDR3 in amino acids: CASSPGLAGGMGNEQFF.

This chain connects TRBV12-3 or TRBV12-4 to TRBJ2-7; the D call of TRBD1 rests on TCRdb alone, since no DNA is present to check it. The CDR3 has 15 amino acids. CDR3 loop: CASRRVTGGRYEQYF.

V gene TRBV7-9 combines with J gene TRBJ1-4; there is no DNA to check the TCRdb D call of TRBD1. Germline-derived CDR1 and CDR2 are SEHNR and FQNEAQ (reference sequence). The CDR3 length is 15 residues. CDR3 loop: CASSVDRATNEKLFF.

The chain couples TRBV20-1 to TRBJ2-7; as DNA is missing, the TRBD1 call by TCRdb cannot be tested. CDR1 DFQATT and CDR2 SNEGSKA come from the germline V gene (reference sequence). The CDR3 is made up of 13 amino acids. The chain's CDR3 is CSAPRQGANEQYF.

The chain is built from TRBV7-2 and TRBJ2-1; TCRdb returns TRBD1, unconfirmable since there is no DNA. This CDR3 has 13 amino acids. CDR1 SGHTA and CDR2 FQGNSA come from the germline V gene. The CDR3 sequence: CARGQGDSYEQFF.

V usage is TRBV4-2 and J usage is TRBJ1-5; TCRdb designates TRBD1, a call that cannot be tested without DNA. Per germline, CDR1 LGHNA and CDR2 YNFKEQ. The CDR3 has 15 amino acids. The CDR3 loop reads CASSQARTGTQPQHF.

V and J are TRBV19 and TRBJ2-3; TCRdb proposes TRBD1, but this gene call is untestable without DNA. This CDR3 comprises 15 residues. CDR1 LNHDA and CDR2 SQIVND come from the germline V gene (reference sequence). The CDR3: CATHGRGARTDTQYF. Filled out from reference TRBV19 and TRBJ2-3, the complete variable domain reads DGGITQSPKYLFRKEGQNVTLSCEQNLNHDAMYWYRQDPGQGLRLIYYSQIVNDFQKGDIAEGYSVSREKKESFPLTVTSAQKNPTAFYLCATHGRGARTDTQYFGPGTRLTVL.

The chain couples TRBV19 to TRBJ1-2; the TRBD1 assignment by TCRdb is unverifiable without DNA. Germline-derived CDR1 and CDR2 are LNHDA and SQIVND (reference sequence). The CDR3 extends over 14 amino acids. CDR3 sequence: CASKPQGANYGYTF.

This chain links TRBV20-1 with TRBJ2-1; with no DNA, the TCRdb D assignment of TRBD2 cannot be verified. The CDR3 extends over 14 amino acids. Per the germline V gene, CDR1 is DFQATT and CDR2 is SNEGSKA (reference sequence). The CDR3 loop reads CSARGLAGGGEQFF.

The rearrangement uses TRBV4-2 and TRBJ2-2. CDR1 LGHNA and CDR2 YNFKEQ come from the germline V gene. The length of the CDR3 is 14 residues. The CDR3 protein is CASSSSKLAGELFF.

This rearrangement joins TRBV25-1 to TRBJ2-1; TCRdb lists TRBD1, though no DNA is available to test this call. CDR1 is MGHDK, CDR2 SYGVNS, per germline. CDR3 length equals 14 residues. The CDR3: CASNWGGSYNEQFF.

This sequence joins TRBV7-2 and TRBJ2-2. The germline V gene has CDR1 SGHTA and CDR2 FQGNSA. This CDR3 contains 13 residues. The CDR3 here is CASSFANTGELFF.

The V and J genes are TRBV9 and TRBJ2-1. CDR1 is SGDLS, CDR2 YYNGEE, per germline. The CDR3 length is 17 residues. CDR3 sequence reads: CASSARAAGDFYNEQFF.

This chain uses TRBV24-1 with TRBJ1-2; TCRdb's D gene call, TRBD1, goes unchecked for lack of DNA. This CDR3 spans 16 amino acids. The germline V gene encodes CDR1 KGHDR and CDR2 SFDVKD. CDR3 sequence reads: CATSDSPGTPDYGYTF.

The CDR3 protein is CSALSGTSGRNSYEQYF. V and J are TRBV29-1 and TRBJ2-7; TCRdb selects TRBD2, and the lack of DNA leaves this call unchecked. Germline V gene lookup returns CDR1 SQVTM and CDR2 ANQGSEA. The CDR3 covers 17 residues.

The V gene is TRBV7-9, the J gene TRBJ2-2; lacking DNA, the TRBD1 call made by TCRdb goes unchecked. Germline V CDR1 and CDR2: SEHNR, FQNEAQ (reference sequence). The CDR3 has 15 amino acids. The CDR3 loop reads CASSVQGPLGGELFF. Full variable domain (rest looked up from reference TRBV7-9 and TRBJ2-2): DTGVSQNPRHKITKRGQNVTFRCDPISEHNRLYWYRQTLGQGPEFLTYFQNEAQLEKSRLLSDRFSAERPKGSFSTLEIQRTEQGDSAMYLCASSVQGPLGGELFFGEGSRLTVL.

J is TRBJ2-2 and V is TRBV7-2; as DNA is missing, the TRBD2 call by TCRdb cannot be tested. This CDR3 is 15 amino acids long. Germline V gene data show CDR1 as SGHTA and CDR2 as FQGNSA. The CDR3 sequence is CASSSSGTNTGELFF.